The T cell receptor (beta chain) under discussion was sequenced for a study of early T cells in non-severe SARS-CoV-2 infection. In germline, CDR1 is GTSNPN, CDR2 SVGIG (reference sequence). This CDR3 contains 13 residues. The V and J ends lost 8 bases and 2 bases, in that order; junction bases with no gene match: 5. TCRdb redid the calling of the 5' RACE reads with MiXCR, one entry per CDR3 protein. The sample includes about 80,000 distinct CDR3 sequences, roughly 4.7% seen only once; the top ten take about 7%. This clonotype appeared a few times. This TCR was sampled from an adult who was a healthcare worker with PCR-confirmed SARS-CoV-2 infection or an uninfected control (not recorded which). The chain employs TRBV30 and TRBJ2-1; the match to TRBD2 covers 8 bases. This specimen was whole blood, taken at baseline. CDR3 DNA: TGTGCCGGGACGGGAGGGCCCTACAATGAGCAGTTCTTC. Protein: CAGTGGPYNEQFF.